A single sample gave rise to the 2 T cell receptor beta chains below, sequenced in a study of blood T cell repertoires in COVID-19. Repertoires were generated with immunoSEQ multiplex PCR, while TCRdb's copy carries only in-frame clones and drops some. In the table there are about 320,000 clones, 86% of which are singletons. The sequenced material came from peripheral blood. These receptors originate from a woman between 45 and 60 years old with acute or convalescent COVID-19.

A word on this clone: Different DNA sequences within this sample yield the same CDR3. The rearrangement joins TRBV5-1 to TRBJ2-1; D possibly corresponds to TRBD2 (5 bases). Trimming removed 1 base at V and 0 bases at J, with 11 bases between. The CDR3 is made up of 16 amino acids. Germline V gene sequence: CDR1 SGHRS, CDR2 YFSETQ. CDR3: CASSLIPGSSYNEQFF. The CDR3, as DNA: TGCGCCAGCAGCTTGATTCCGGGGAGCTCCTACAATGAGCAGTTCTTC. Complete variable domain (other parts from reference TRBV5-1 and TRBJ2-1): KAGVTQTPRYLIKTRGQQVTLSCSPISGHRSVSWYQQTPGQGLQFLFEYFSETQRNKGNFPGRFSGRQFSNSRSEMNVSTLELGDSALYLCASSLIPGSSYNEQFFGPGTRLTVL.

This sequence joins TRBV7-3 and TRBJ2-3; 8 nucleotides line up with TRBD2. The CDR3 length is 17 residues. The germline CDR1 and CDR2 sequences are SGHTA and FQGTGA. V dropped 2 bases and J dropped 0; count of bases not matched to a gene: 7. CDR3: CASSLGLGRASTDTQYF. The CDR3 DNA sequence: TGTGCCAGCAGCTTAGGCCTCGGGAGGGCTAGCACAGATACGCAGTATTTT. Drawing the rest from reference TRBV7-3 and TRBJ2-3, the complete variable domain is GAGVSQTPSNKVTEKGKYVELRCDPISGHTALYWYRQSLGQGPEFLIYFQGTGAADDSGLPNDRFFAVRPEGSVSTLKIQRTERGDSAVYLCASSLGLGRASTDTQYFGPGTRLTVL.